One and the same sample provided the 2 T cell receptor beta chains below, sequenced in a study of graft-versus-host responses after intestinal transplantation. The method was immunoSEQ multiplex PCR; TCRdb's version includes in-frame clones alone and lacks a portion of them. Here the sample spans about 110,000 clones, just under 95% being singletons. Their specific antigens are unknown. The material was unstimulated CD8+ T cells sorted from spleen or lymph node cells, obtained before transplant. These receptors originate from a human donor who was the organ donor for an intestinal transplant.

This chain uses TRBV28 with TRBJ2-2; D is ambiguous. This CDR3 has 13 residues. V lost 0 bases and J lost 4, with 3 bases in between. Germline lookup yields CDR1 MDHEN and CDR2 SYDVKM. The chain's CDR3 is CASSLWGTGELFF. CDR3 nucleotide sequence: TGTGCCAGCAGTTTATGGGGCACCGGGGAGCTGTTTTTT.

V and J are TRBV5-8 and TRBJ1-5; D unresolved. Germline V gene data show CDR1 as SGHTS and CDR2 as YDEGEE. The CDR3 covers 16 residues. The ends were cut back, 2 bases at V and 0 bases at J, with 12 bases in the middle. CDR3 residues: CASSFPKAYSNQPQHF. The CDR3 bases are TGTGCCAGCAGCTTCCCTAAGGCCTATAGCAATCAGCCCCAGCATTTT.